This is a list of T cell receptor beta chains from one sample in a study of T cell repertoires in cytomegalovirus infection. One entry per CDR3 protein results from TCRdb running MiXCR on the reads. The data contain 230,000 or so distinct CDR3 sequences, about 17% of them seen just once; the ten biggest clones take up more than 45%. Sequencing used CD8+ T cells from PBMCs. The receptors stem from a human donor in good health (CMV status not recorded). Some clones in this sample may be carry-over from other donors' samples. Each CDR3 is given with its conserved first and last residue. The order of the fields is CDR3 protein, J gene, V gene.

cdr3_aa: CASSSYGSYNEQFF
j_call: TRBJ2-1
v_call: TRBV27

cdr3_aa: CASSPERAGGSSRTQYF
j_call: TRBJ2-3
v_call: TRBV7-9

cdr3_aa: CASVYVSITTSTDTQYF
j_call: TRBJ2-3
v_call: TRBV7-9

cdr3_aa: CAISGTGQFPSSYEQYF
j_call: TRBJ2-7
v_call: TRBV10-3

cdr3_aa: CASSLWAANTEAFF
j_call: TRBJ1-1
v_call: TRBV5-5

cdr3_aa: CASSLMSGGSYEQYF
j_call: TRBJ2-7
v_call: TRBV7-3

cdr3_aa: CASSWIHNEQFF
j_call: TRBJ2-1
v_call: TRBV28

cdr3_aa: CASSLPGDRNEKLFF
j_call: TRBJ1-4
v_call: TRBV12-3/TRBV12-4

cdr3_aa: CASSHPGQGMYTEAFF
j_call: TRBJ1-1
v_call: TRBV7-9

cdr3_aa: CASSPSWGRRKLFF
j_call: TRBJ1-4
v_call: TRBV4-1

cdr3_aa: CATSTGTGATGELFF
j_call: TRBJ2-2
v_call: TRBV15

cdr3_aa: CASSLWIAGVSYNEQFF
j_call: TRBJ2-1
v_call: TRBV7-8

cdr3_aa: CASSQDDQGRGANVLTF
j_call: TRBJ2-6
v_call: TRBV4-1

cdr3_aa: CASSFFGRMNTEAFF
j_call: TRBJ1-1
v_call: TRBV12-3/TRBV12-4

cdr3_aa: CSVALTDSYEQYF
j_call: TRBJ2-7
v_call: TRBV29-1

cdr3_aa: CAITKERSRPGELFF
j_call: TRBJ2-2
v_call: TRBV28

cdr3_aa: CASSRMGGDYGYTF
j_call: TRBJ1-2
v_call: TRBV4-1

cdr3_aa: CASSLGWTQYF
j_call: TRBJ2-5
v_call: TRBV12-3/TRBV12-4

cdr3_aa: CASSFGRGTQPQHF
j_call: TRBJ1-5
v_call: TRBV27

cdr3_aa: CASSARGGGAGADTQYF
j_call: TRBJ2-3
v_call: TRBV19

cdr3_aa: CASSDRTGLRYEQYF
j_call: TRBJ2-7
v_call: TRBV28

cdr3_aa: CASSLFQGAPQPQHF
j_call: TRBJ1-5
v_call: TRBV28

cdr3_aa: CSVEEDSRYEQYF
j_call: TRBJ2-7
v_call: TRBV29-1

cdr3_aa: CASSFGDRPYNEQFF
j_call: TRBJ2-1
v_call: TRBV5-1

cdr3_aa: CASSTGGQTYEQYF
j_call: TRBJ2-7
v_call: TRBV7-6

cdr3_aa: CASSLVAGGSYNEQFF
j_call: TRBJ2-1
v_call: TRBV28

cdr3_aa: CASSQVGQTYGYTF
j_call: TRBJ1-2
v_call: TRBV4-2

cdr3_aa: CASSRNEDIWATLGELFF
j_call: TRBJ2-2
v_call: TRBV4-1

cdr3_aa: CASSLGEAMQETQYF
j_call: TRBJ2-5
v_call: TRBV7-6

cdr3_aa: CASSSPRDGGTSSYNEQFF
j_call: TRBJ2-1
v_call: TRBV7-9

cdr3_aa: CASSLVLASGALSTDTQYF
j_call: TRBJ2-3
v_call: TRBV7-2

cdr3_aa: CASSPSGTPISYEQYF
j_call: TRBJ2-7
v_call: TRBV28

cdr3_aa: CAIRSPGWGGDEGYTF
j_call: TRBJ1-2
v_call: TRBV10-3

cdr3_aa: CASSLRPHNTEAFF
j_call: TRBJ1-1
v_call: TRBV5-4

cdr3_aa: CASSSPRTDRQETQYF
j_call: TRBJ2-5
v_call: TRBV28

cdr3_aa: CASSAFRETYEQYF
j_call: TRBJ2-7
v_call: TRBV2

cdr3_aa: CASSVGALGYTF
j_call: TRBJ1-2
v_call: TRBV2

cdr3_aa: CASSFGRWEYF
j_call: TRBJ2-7
v_call: TRBV7-9

cdr3_aa: CASSPYTGTAYYGYTF
j_call: TRBJ1-2
v_call: TRBV6-5

cdr3_aa: CASSYLPSGQETQYF
j_call: TRBJ2-5
v_call: TRBV6-1

cdr3_aa: CASSAHRTGGLRTEAFF
j_call: TRBJ1-1
v_call: TRBV6-4

cdr3_aa: CASSLRGQGEQYF
j_call: TRBJ2-7
v_call: TRBV28

cdr3_aa: CASSLGQGAWTDTQYF
j_call: TRBJ2-3
v_call: TRBV5-6

cdr3_aa: CASRETGTGTDTQYF
j_call: TRBJ2-3
v_call: TRBV13

cdr3_aa: CASSQAGTPGIETQYF
j_call: TRBJ2-5
v_call: TRBV4-1

cdr3_aa: CASTPGQSTSYGYTF
j_call: TRBJ1-2
v_call: TRBV2

cdr3_aa: CASGYSYNEQFF
j_call: TRBJ2-1
v_call: TRBV12-5

cdr3_aa: CASSYSRSGDTEAFF
j_call: TRBJ1-1
v_call: TRBV6-5

cdr3_aa: CASSDWTGDNEQFF
j_call: TRBJ2-1
v_call: TRBV19

cdr3_aa: CASSEVLGMEQYF
j_call: TRBJ2-7
v_call: TRBV2

cdr3_aa: CASSSIQELDTEAFF
j_call: TRBJ1-1
v_call: TRBV28

cdr3_aa: CASRASAGSSYNEQFF
j_call: TRBJ2-1
v_call: TRBV19

cdr3_aa: CASSSTDRATGELFF
j_call: TRBJ2-2
v_call: TRBV5-1

cdr3_aa: CASSWTSGGPENEQFF
j_call: TRBJ2-1
v_call: TRBV5-1

cdr3_aa: CASSLGPSKGGWDQPQHF
j_call: TRBJ1-5
v_call: TRBV5-6

cdr3_aa: CASSTDGAIRPTQYF
j_call: TRBJ2-5
v_call: TRBV7-6

cdr3_aa: CASSWQGGEKLFF
j_call: TRBJ1-4
v_call: TRBV25-1

cdr3_aa: CSARDVQRATYEQYF
j_call: TRBJ2-7
v_call: TRBV20-1

cdr3_aa: CAISESWQGGLETQYF
j_call: TRBJ2-5
v_call: TRBV10-3

cdr3_aa: CASKGGREKLFF
j_call: TRBJ1-4
v_call: TRBV28